Below are 9 T cell receptor beta chains sequenced from a single sample in a study of blood T cell repertoires in COVID-19. Assay: immunoSEQ multiplex PCR; the TCRdb copy retains only in-frame clones and omits some. The sample has fewer than 55,000 clones, 82% seen once. Sequenced material: peripheral blood. These receptors were collected from a human donor with acute or convalescent COVID-19. The donor label of this sample is uncertain.

This clone occurred once. The J gene is TRBJ1-1, the V gene TRBV11-2; possible D gene TRBD1, 5 bases. V was pared by 1 base and J by 1 base, with 10 bases between. The CDR3 length is 15 residues. Germline V gives CDR1 SGHAT, CDR2 FQNNGV. DNA for the CDR3: TGTGCCAGCAGCTTAGCTTCGGGGGGGAACACTGAAGCTTTCTTT. Its protein is CASSLASGGNTEAFF. The full variable domain, in which reference TRBV11-2 and TRBJ1-1 provide the parts outside the CDR3, is EAGVAQSPRYKIIEKRQSVAFWCNPISGHATLYWYQQILGQGPKLLIQFQNNGVVDDSQLPKDRFSAERLKGVDSTLKIQPAKLEDSAVYLCASSLASGGNTEAFFGQGTRLTVV.

The gene calls are TRBV7-9 and TRBJ1-1; 8 bases are shared with TRBD1. CDR1 SEHNR and CDR2 FQNEAQ come from the germline V gene (reference sequence). CDR3 size: 13 residues. J gave up 4 bases and V 5 bases, and 3 bases lay outside the gene matches. CDR3 in DNA: TGTGCCAGCAGCACGGACAGGGCCACTGAAGCTTTCTTT. This codes for CASSTDRATEAFF.

The chain has TRBV6-6 and TRBJ2-3; D may be TRBD2 (6 bases). Germline V CDR1 and CDR2: MNHNY, SVGAGI (reference sequence). The CDR3 length is 13 residues. Trimming removed 10 bases from V and 1 base from J, with 12 bases in between. Here the CDR3 DNA reads TGTGCCACTGGGGGGACCGGCACAGATACGCAGTATTTT. Translation gives CATGGTGTDTQYF.

The chain uses TRBV28 and TRBJ2-7, with 9 positions matching TRBD1. CDR1 MDHEN and CDR2 SYDVKM come from the germline V gene. The CDR3 totals 14 residues. V lost 5 bases, J lost 3 bases, and 5 bases stayed unmatched. The CDR3 DNA reads as TGTGCCAGCAGTACCGGGACAGGGTACTACGAGCAGTACTTC. Translating gives CASSTGTGYYEQYF.

This sequence joins TRBV4-3 and TRBJ2-3; D remains unclear. The CDR3 spans 13 residues. Trimming cost V 1 base and J 6 bases, with 8 bases left between them. The V gene's germline CDR1 is LGHNA and CDR2 YSLEER. CDR3 bases: TGCGCCAGCAGCCAAGGCGTTACGGATACGCAGTATTTT. This sequence encodes CASSQGVTDTQYF.

The chain employs TRBV12-3 or TRBV12-4 and TRBJ1-1; 8 nucleotides align to TRBD1. The CDR3 loop spans 12 amino acids. With V trimmed by 6 bases and J by 9 bases, 6 bases remained unmatched. The DNA of the CDR3 is TGTGCCAGCAGCAGACAGGGGATGCAAGCTTTCTTT. Translated: CASSRQGMQAFF.

The CDR3 nucleotides are TGTGCCAGCTCACCAACCATGGCGTCCGCGGTACAGGGGCAAGAGACCCAGTACTTC. Encoded protein: CASSPTMASAVQGQETQYF. This rearrangement joins TRBV18 to TRBJ2-5, with TRBD1 matching over 7 bases. Germline V gene lookup returns CDR1 KGHSH and CDR2 LQKENI. Trimming took 2 bases from V and 2 from J; bases not matched to a gene: 17. This CDR3 is 19 amino acids long.

This clone appeared once. V gene TRBV6-5 combines with J gene TRBJ1-1; unclear D gene. This CDR3 is built from 12 residues. V was shortened by 6 bases and J by 8 bases, with 13 bases between the two germline ends. Germline-derived CDR1 and CDR2 are MNHEY and SVGAGI. In nucleotides, the CDR3 is TGTGCCAGCAGGACCTTAGAGACAGAAGCTTTCTTT. It yields the protein CASRTLETEAFF.

The chain employs TRBV5-1 and TRBJ2-4, with 7 positions matching TRBD2. The germline V gene has CDR1 SGHRS and CDR2 YFSETQ. The trim removed 0 bases at V and 5 bases at J, leaving 11 bases unmatched. This CDR3 contains 17 residues. The CDR3 here is CASSLAGLAGSQNIQYF. CDR3 nucleotides: TGCGCCAGCAGCTTGGCGGGATTAGCGGGCTCCCAAAACATTCAGTACTTC. The variable domain in full, completed from reference TRBV5-1 and TRBJ2-4, reads KAGVTQTPRYLIKTRGQQVTLSCSPISGHRSVSWYQQTPGQGLQFLFEYFSETQRNKGNFPGRFSGRQFSNSRSEMNVSTLELGDSALYLCASSLAGLAGSQNIQYFGAGTRLSVL.